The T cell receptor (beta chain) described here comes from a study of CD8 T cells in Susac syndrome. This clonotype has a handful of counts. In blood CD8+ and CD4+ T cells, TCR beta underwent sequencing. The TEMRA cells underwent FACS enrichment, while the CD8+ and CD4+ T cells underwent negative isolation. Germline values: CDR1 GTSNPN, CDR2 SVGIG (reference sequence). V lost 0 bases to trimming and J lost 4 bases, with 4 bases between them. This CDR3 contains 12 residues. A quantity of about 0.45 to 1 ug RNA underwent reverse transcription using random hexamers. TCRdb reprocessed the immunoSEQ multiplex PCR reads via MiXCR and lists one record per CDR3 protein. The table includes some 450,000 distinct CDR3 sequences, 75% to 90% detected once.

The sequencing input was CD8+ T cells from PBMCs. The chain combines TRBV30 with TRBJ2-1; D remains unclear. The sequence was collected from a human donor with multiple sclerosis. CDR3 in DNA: TGTGCCTGGAGTGTTGCATACAATGAGCAGTTCTTC. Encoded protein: CAWSVAYNEQFF.